These 32 T cell receptor beta chains were sequenced from one sample in a study of cytotoxic CD8 clonotypes in ibrutinib-treated CLL (dated by TCRdb to the early 2020s). In light of the paper, this sample's time point label describes: 12 months on ibrutinib. The receptor library was made with the immunoSEQ multiplex PCR assay. Drawn from immuneACCESS, this table holds only the in-frame rearrangements with V and J called that TCRdb kept. Clones are partly lost; checked studies trace under half to an unresolved V gene and leave the rest unexplained. Within this sample are over 70,000 clones, with 70% to 80% of them counted one time only. The top ten constitute about 4.4% of the sample. The specimen was PBMCs, collected after 12 months of ibrutinib treatment. These receptors originate from a human donor with chronic lymphocytic leukemia.

The chain is built from TRBV7-9 and TRBJ2-2; 7 bases fit TRBD1. The CDR3 is made up of 16 amino acids. V lost 6 bases and J lost 3; bases outside the gene matches: 10. The germline gives CDR1 SEHNR, CDR2 FQNEAQ (reference sequence). CDR3 nucleotide sequence: TGTGCCAGCAGACAAATGGGACAGACCCACACCGGGGAGCTGTTTTTT. This translates into CASRQMGQTHTGELFF.

The chain employs TRBV4-1 and TRBJ2-6; D is unclear. V dropped 0 bases and J dropped 2 bases, with 8 bases sitting between them. CDR1 and CDR2 (germline): MGHRA, YSYEKL. CDR3 length: 16 residues. The CDR3 nucleotides are TGCGCCAGCAGCCAAGATCCCTCCGCTGGGGCCAACGTCCTGACTTTC. This gives the protein CASSQDPSAGANVLTF.

The rearrangement links TRBV28 to TRBJ1-2; no firm D call. This CDR3 spans 15 amino acids. The V end was cut by 4 bases, the J end by 7 bases, with 19 bases between. Germline V lookup: CDR1 MDHEN, CDR2 SYDVKM. CDR3 coding DNA: TGTGCCAGCAGTTCCTCCGGGTTGGTGGGAGGTGGCTACACCTTC. Amino acid sequence: CASSSSGLVGGGYTF.

The chain employs TRBV5-1 and TRBJ1-2; weak D call: TRBD1 (6 bases). The CDR3 contains 13 residues. V was shortened by 2 bases and J by 8 bases, with 13 bases between the two germline ends. Per the germline V gene, CDR1 is SGHRS and CDR2 is YFSETQ. CDR3 protein: CASSFGAGDGYTF. CDR3 coding DNA: TGCGCCAGCAGCTTTGGGGCAGGGGACGGCTACACCTTC.

The chain carries TRBV27 and TRBJ2-5; a possible D gene is TRBD1 (6 bases). The DNA end is a closer match to TRBJ2-7, so the J assignment may be wrong. CDR1 and CDR2 from the germline V gene are MNHEY and SMNVEV (reference sequence). This CDR3 region has 14 residues. The CDR3 DNA sequence: TGTGCCAGCAGTCTCCACAGGGTGGGCTACGAGCAGTACTTC. This gives the protein CASSLHRVGYEQYF.

As DNA, the CDR3 is TGTGCCAGCAGCGCCATTCCGGCGATCGAAAAACTGTTTTTT. It yields the protein CASSAIPAIEKLFF. The chain employs TRBV7-9 and TRBJ1-4; D remains unclear. V was trimmed by 5 bases and J by 8 bases, leaving 15 bases between them. The CDR3 spans 14 residues. Germline assignment: CDR1 SEHNR and CDR2 FQNEAQ (reference sequence).

This clone was seen more than once but under ten times. DNA of the CDR3: TGTGCCAGCAGCGTTAGACTAGCCCAGTCCAGGGACAATGAGCAGTTCTTC. Translation: CASSVRLAQSRDNEQFF. The J gene is TRBJ2-1, the V gene TRBV7-8; the match to TRBD2 covers 7 bases. Looked up from germline, CDR1 is SGHVS and CDR2 is FQNEAQ. V lost 5 bases to trimming and J lost 5 bases; unmatched junction nucleotides: 15. This CDR3 spans 17 amino acids.

This clone came up a few times. This sequence joins TRBV21-1 and TRBJ2-1; whether TRBD2, the table's D call, matches the DNA was not checked. TRBV21-1 is tagged as a pseudogene. The CDR3 contains 13 residues. CDR3 coding DNA: TGTGCCAGCAAGAGACTAGCGGGCCCCCAGCAGTTCTTC. The encoded protein is CASKRLAGPQQFF.

The rearrangement uses TRBV5-1 and TRBJ2-7; D perhaps matches TRBD1 (6 bases). The V gene's germline CDR1 is SGHRS and CDR2 YFSETQ. The V end lost 1 base, the J end lost 2 bases, and 13 bases lay between the germline ends. CDR3 size: 15 residues. The CDR3 DNA reads TGCGCCAGCAGCTTGCCCTCAGGGGACACCTACGAGCAGTACTTC. This translates into CASSLPSGDTYEQYF.

The chain has TRBV6-1 and TRBJ2-5; 11 bases fit TRBD2. The CDR3 has 15 residues. Germline V gene lookup returns CDR1 MNHNS and CDR2 SASEGT. V dropped 3 bases and J dropped 7; count of bases not matched to a gene: 7. For the CDR3, the DNA is TGTGCCAGCAGTGATGGTAGCGGGAGGGGAGGGACCCAGTACTTC. Translation gives CASSDGSGRGGTQYF.

The chain combines TRBV15 with TRBJ2-2; weak D call: TRBD1 (5 bases). The CDR3 spans 15 residues. V shed 1 base and J shed 4 bases, with 10 bases lying between them. CDR1 and CDR2 from the germline V gene are LNHNV and YYDKDF (reference sequence). The CDR3 bases are TGTGCCACCAGCAGAGGGTGGGGCGGCACCGGGGAGCTGTTTTTT. This encodes CATSRGWGGTGELFF.

This clone was detected only once. The chain carries TRBV6-5 and TRBJ1-2; 8 positions agree with TRBD1. This CDR3 contains 15 residues. The V and J ends lost 6 bases and 4 bases, in that order; junction bases with no gene match: 10. CDR1 MNHEY and CDR2 SVGAGI come from the germline V gene. As DNA, the CDR3 is TGTGCCAGCAGGGCTGAAGCAGGGGGCATCTATGGCTACACCTTC. Translated, it gives CASRAEAGGIYGYTF.

This rearrangement joins TRBV7-3 to TRBJ2-3, with D tentatively TRBD1 (7 bases). This CDR3 region has 14 residues. V shed 3 bases and J shed 5 bases, with 12 bases lying between them. Germline V gene lookup returns CDR1 SGHTA and CDR2 FQGTGA. DNA of the CDR3: TGTGCCAGCAGCTTGGGGACAGCGGGAGATACGCAGTATTTT. Its translation is CASSLGTAGDTQYF.

The chain carries TRBV5-5 and TRBJ1-6; D is unclear. The CDR3 length is 14 residues. Germline CDR1 SGHKS, CDR2 YYEKEE (reference sequence). V was trimmed by 0 bases and J by 5 bases, leaving 6 bases between them. CDR3 nucleotide sequence: TGTGCCAGCAGCTTGGCCCTAAATAATTCACCCCTCCACTTT. As protein: CASSLALNNSPLHF.

This chain joins TRBV9 and TRBJ1-2, with D uncertain. The germline CDR1 and CDR2 sequences are SGDLS and YYNGEE. The CDR3 runs 14 residues. V shed 4 bases and J shed 2 bases, with 12 bases lying between them. CDR3 region: CASSPARANYGYTF. The CDR3 bases are TGTGCCAGCAGCCCTGCAAGGGCGAACTATGGCTACACCTTC.

J is TRBJ1-6 and V is TRBV5-1, with 11 bases identical to TRBD1. The CDR3 consists of 17 residues. V lost 1 base, J lost 7 bases, and 7 bases stayed unmatched. Germline CDR1 is SGHRS and CDR2 is YFSETQ. CDR3 amino acids: CASSLRPGQGENSPLHF. CDR3 in DNA: TGCGCCAGCAGCTTGCGACCGGGACAGGGGGAGAATTCACCCCTCCACTTT.

This chain connects TRBV7-2 to TRBJ2-7; 10 nucleotides line up with TRBD1. Losses at the gene ends were 4 bases for V and 3 bases for J; bases not matched to a gene: 3. Germline V CDR1 and CDR2: SGHTA, FQGNSA. This CDR3 contains 14 residues. DNA for the CDR3: TGTGCCAGCAGCTCCGGGACAGGGGTCTACGAGCAGTACTTC. Translating gives CASSSGTGVYEQYF. The complete variable domain, with remaining parts taken from reference TRBV7-2 and TRBJ2-7, reads GAGVSQSPSNKVTEKGKDVELRCDPISGHTALYWYRQSLGQGLEFLIYFQGNSAPDKSGLPSDRFSAERTGGSVSTLTIQRTQQEDSAVYLCASSSGTGVYEQYFGPGTRLTVT.

The genes are TRBV18 and TRBJ1-4, with TRBD1 matching 9 bases. The CDR3 consists of 16 residues. CDR1 KGHSH and CDR2 LQKENI come from the germline V gene. Losses at the gene ends were 3 bases for V and 5 bases for J; bases not matched to a gene: 7. DNA for the CDR3: TGTGCCAGCTCACCGTCCCCGACAGGGGGGAATGAAAAACTGTTTTTT. Translating gives CASSPSPTGGNEKLFF.

The V call is TRBV7-2, the J call TRBJ2-3; the match to TRBD2 covers 8 bases. This CDR3 is 18 amino acids long. The germline V gene encodes CDR1 SGHTA and CDR2 FQGNSA. With 1 base clipped from V and 2 bases from J, the junction kept 11 bases outside the gene matches. In DNA form, the CDR3 reads TGTGCCAGCAGCTTAGTTGTTCGGGGGGGGCGAACCACAGATACGCAGTATTTT. Amino acids: CASSLVVRGGRTTDTQYF.

V and J are TRBV18 and TRBJ1-1; D gene unclear. Per germline, CDR1 KGHSH and CDR2 LQKENI. V lost 4 bases, J lost 2 bases, and 8 bases lay in between. CDR3 length: 13 amino acids. CDR3 sequence reads: CASSRAPNTEAFF. As DNA, the CDR3 is TGTGCCAGCTCACGGGCCCCAAACACTGAAGCTTTCTTT. Full variable domain (missing parts from reference TRBV18 and TRBJ1-1): NAGVMQNPRHLVRRRGQEARLRCSPMKGHSHVYWYRQLPEEGLKFMVYLQKENIIDESGMPKERFSAEFPKEGPSILRIQQVVRGDSAAYFCASSRAPNTEAFFGQGTRLTVV.

The V and J genes are TRBV6-5 and TRBJ2-5, with D maybe TRBD1 (6 bases). Trimming took 8 bases from V and 5 from J, leaving 9 bases between them. The germline gives CDR1 MNHEY, CDR2 SVGAGI. There are 11 residues in the CDR3. As DNA, the CDR3 is TGTGCCAGCCAGGGGTTGGAGACCCAGTACTTC. It specifies CASQGLETQYF.

The V gene is TRBV5-1, the J gene TRBJ2-5, with D perhaps matching TRBD1 or TRBD2 (5 bases each). The CDR3 runs to 15 residues. CDR1 and CDR2 from the germline V gene are SGHRS and YFSETQ. The germline V and J ends were trimmed by 4 bases and 3 bases, with 16 bases remaining between them. CDR3 sequence reads: CASSPGLGTKETQYF. The CDR3 DNA sequence: TGCGCCAGCAGCCCGGGGCTGGGGACCAAAGAGACCCAGTACTTC. Supplemented by reference TRBV5-1 and TRBJ2-5, the full variable domain reads KAGVTQTPRYLIKTRGQQVTLSCSPISGHRSVSWYQQTPGQGLQFLFEYFSETQRNKGNFPGRFSGRQFSNSRSEMNVSTLELGDSALYLCASSPGLGTKETQYFGPGTRLLVL.

The chain is built from TRBV6-4 and TRBJ2-5, with 8 bases that match TRBD2. This CDR3 has 14 residues. The V gene's germline CDR1 is MRHNA and CDR2 SNTAGT. The V segment lost 6 bases and the J segment 5 bases; nucleotides outside the gene matches: 8. The CDR3, as DNA: TGTGCCAGCAGCCCGGGGGGGCCGGGGGAGACCCAGTACTTC. It translates to CASSPGGPGETQYF.

The V gene is TRBV15, the J gene TRBJ2-7, with D perhaps matching TRBD1 or TRBD2 (5 bases each). The CDR3 is made up of 15 amino acids. Germline loops: CDR1 LNHNV, CDR2 YYDKDF (reference sequence). The germline V and J ends were trimmed by 6 bases and 0 bases, with 15 bases remaining between them. CDR3 nucleotides: TGTGCCACCAGTACCGGGACGGAGAGCTCCTACGAGCAGTACTTC. This sequence encodes CATSTGTESSYEQYF.

This chain connects TRBV11-2 to TRBJ2-1; D unclear. V lost 0 bases and J lost 6, with 6 bases in between. The germline V gene encodes CDR1 SGHAT and CDR2 FQNNGV. This CDR3 is built from 13 residues. The CDR3 sequence: CASSLDLRNEQFF. The DNA of the CDR3 is TGTGCCAGCAGCTTAGATCTGCGCAATGAGCAGTTCTTC.

The genes are TRBV7-6 and TRBJ2-7, with 7 positions matching TRBD2. V was clipped by 2 bases and J by 2 bases; unmatched bases: 9. The CDR3 runs 16 residues. CDR1 is SGHVS and CDR2 is FNYEAQ in the germline V gene. The CDR3 bases are TGTGCCAGCAGCTTATGGCTAGCGGACCGTGCCTACGAGCAGTACTTC. Amino acid sequence: CASSLWLADRAYEQYF.

This clone was counted once. The chain combines TRBV11-1 with TRBJ2-5, with TRBD2 matching over 8 bases. Germline V gene lookup returns CDR1 SGHAT and CDR2 FQDESV (reference sequence). The CDR3 runs 12 residues. Trimming cost V 10 bases and J 7 bases; bases outside gene matches: 8. The CDR3 coding sequence is TGTGCCACCGCGCCCGGGGGGGGGACCCAGTACTTC. Amino acid sequence: CATAPGGGTQYF.

The J gene is TRBJ1-5, the V gene TRBV6-6, with 9 nucleotides matching TRBD1. The CDR3 runs to 14 residues. Germline loops: CDR1 MNHNY, CDR2 SVGAGI (reference sequence). V lost 7 bases to trimming and J lost 5 bases; unmatched junction nucleotides: 6. This CDR3 reads CASNSGQGHQPQHF. The CDR3 DNA is TGTGCCAGCAACTCGGGACAGGGTCATCAGCCCCAGCATTTT.

This rearrangement joins TRBV7-9 to TRBJ1-4, with 8 bases matching TRBD1. The trim removed 5 bases at V and 5 bases at J, leaving 4 bases unmatched. The germline V gene has CDR1 SEHNR and CDR2 FQNEAQ (reference sequence). The CDR3 loop spans 14 amino acids. The DNA of the CDR3 is TGTGCCAGCAGCCAGACAGGGGCGAATGAAAAACTGTTTTTT. This sequence encodes CASSQTGANEKLFF.

The chain recombines TRBV14 with TRBJ1-6; TRBD1 aligns across 8 bases. Germline V lookup: CDR1 SGHDN, CDR2 FVKESK. Unmatched junction bases numbered 10, after V lost 0 bases and J lost 9 bases. The CDR3 runs to 17 residues. CDR3 sequence: CASSQDGARQGFSPLHF. CDR3 in DNA: TGTGCCAGCAGCCAAGATGGGGCAAGACAGGGGTTTTCACCCCTCCACTTT.

This clone has only a few counts. The V call is TRBV5-1, the J call TRBJ1-6, with D maybe TRBD1 (5 bases). CDR1 is SGHRS and CDR2 is YFSETQ in the germline V gene. The germline V and J ends were trimmed by 1 base and 7 bases, with 9 bases remaining between them. The CDR3 covers 14 residues. As DNA, the CDR3 is TGCGCCAGCAGCTTGCAGGGTGCGAATTCACCCCTCCACTTT. This encodes CASSLQGANSPLHF.

The CDR3 reads CASSPGQGLLGEQYF. DNA of the CDR3: TGCGCCAGCAGCCCAGGACAGGGCCTACTGGGCGAGCAGTACTTC. This chain joins TRBV4-1 and TRBJ2-7; TRBD1 matches 8 bases. Germline V gene lookup returns CDR1 MGHRA and CDR2 YSYEKL. V lost 4 bases to trimming and J lost 6 bases; unmatched junction nucleotides: 11. The CDR3 has 15 residues.